This T cell receptor beta chain originates from a study of blood T cell repertoires in COVID-19. About the study: Spain, Italy and the United States supplied samples that represented acute and convalescent COVID-19.

Germline CDR1 is SGHDN and CDR2 is FVKESK. The CDR3 has 14 amino acids. Trimming took off 0 bases at V and 4 bases at J, with 9 bases between the two ends. As originally analysed: Estimation of nucleated cell counts relied on the amplification of reference gene primers. TCRdb's copy holds only in-frame clones and misses some; the assay was immunoSEQ multiplex PCR. The V and J calls and clone size were taken over from that table, and D and trimming were inferred from the DNA. The top ten clones hold over 6.5% of a sample with around 58,000 clones, approximately 90% of them seen once. The V and J genes are TRBV14 and TRBJ1-2; D gene ambiguous. The source of this sequence is a woman in her sixties with active or convalescent COVID-19. Sample: peripheral blood. Here the CDR3 DNA reads TGTGCCAGCAGCCAAGAAATCGGCGGCTATGGCTACACCTTC. Its translation is CASSQEIGGYGYTF.